The text below deals with one TCR beta chain. What it recognizes is unknown. The data stem from a study of cytomegalovirus exposure and HLA in healthy donors. The study's findings and limits: When the data were analyzed later, several of the most significant clusters appeared to be linked to common viral pathogens.

PCR amplification relied on 60 Vbeta primers (plus 13 Jbeta primers). Per the original data handling: Later, roughly 80 million unique TCR beta chains were counted in an analysis, and 10 million to 12 million of them were shared. Generated by immunoSEQ multiplex PCR, the TCRdb table keeps only in-frame clones and is missing some. That table furnishes V, J and clone size, whereas the DNA furnished D and trimming. The repertoire holds more than 110,000 clones, with 73% as singletons. CDR3 size: 16 residues. Germline V CDR1 and CDR2: SQVTM, ANQGSEA. After removal of 5 bases from V and 1 base from J, the junction contained 10 bases not matched to a gene.

V and J are TRBV29-1 and TRBJ2-2; 7 bases are shared with TRBD2. Sequenced input: PBMCs. The source is a human donor in good health. The CDR3 nucleotides read TGCAGCGTTTCTGGAGCGGGCGGGGGGAACACCGGGGAGCTGTTTTTT. Its protein product is CSVSGAGGGNTGELFF.